What follows are 23 T cell receptor beta chains derived from one specimen sequenced in a study of T cell changes during pregnancy in multiple sclerosis. Clones were read by immunoSEQ multiplex PCR, and TCRdb kept only the in-frame ones, dropping some. The sample yields some 60,000 clones, 85% to 95% seen once. The sequenced sample was peripheral blood, obtained after pregnancy. These receptors all stem from a female donor with multiple sclerosis, enrolled in a pregnancy study.

The genes are TRBV29-1 and TRBJ2-7; weak D call: TRBD1 (6 bases). From germline, CDR1 is SQVTM and CDR2 ANQGSEA. The CDR3 spans 11 residues. The chain's CDR3 is CSYRVGYEQYF. In nucleotides, the CDR3 is TGCAGTTACAGGGTCGGCTACGAGCAGTACTTC.

This sequence joins TRBV7-9 and TRBJ2-1, with 9 bases fitting TRBD2. The CDR3 is 16 amino acids. V dropped 5 bases and J dropped 4; count of bases not matched to a gene: 9. The germline V gene has CDR1 SEHNR and CDR2 FQNEAQ (reference sequence). CDR3 loop: CASSPTVTSGYNEQFF. The CDR3 DNA is TGTGCCAGCAGCCCAACGGTGACTAGCGGTTACAATGAGCAGTTCTTC.

CDR3 DNA: TGTGCCAGCAGTGACAGCCCCAACACTGAAGCTTTCTTT. It encodes CASSDSPNTEAFF. The chain combines TRBV6-4 with TRBJ1-1; D not resolved. The CDR3 sequence is 13 residues long. From germline, CDR1 is MRHNA and CDR2 SNTAGT. V was pared by 2 bases and J by 2 bases, with 6 bases between.

This clone is a singleton in its sample. The J gene is TRBJ1-1, the V gene TRBV5-6; D is uncertain. The CDR3 length is 15 residues. CDR1 is SGHDT, CDR2 YYEEEE, per germline. Trimming pared 0 bases from V and 0 bases from J, leaving 9 bases between. The CDR3 DNA is TGTGCCAGCAGCTTGGTACTAGGTATGAACACTGAAGCTTTCTTT. Protein sequence: CASSLVLGMNTEAFF.

The J gene is TRBJ2-7, the V gene TRBV28; 10 bases map to TRBD1. Germline values: CDR1 MDHEN, CDR2 SYDVKM. The CDR3 extends over 14 amino acids. V lost 8 bases to trimming and J lost 4 bases; unmatched junction nucleotides: 8. The CDR3 nucleotides are TGTGCCAGCCAGGGGGACAGGGGTTATTACGAGCAGTACTTC. Translating gives CASQGDRGYYEQYF.

The J gene is TRBJ1-2, the V gene TRBV19, with 8 nucleotides matching TRBD1. Unmatched junction bases numbered 6, after V lost 4 bases and J lost 5 bases. This CDR3 is built from 14 residues. Germline values: CDR1 LNHDA, CDR2 SQIVND (reference sequence). CDR3 nucleotides: TGTGCCAGTAGTACGGACAGGGTAGTTTATGGCTACACCTTC. As protein: CASSTDRVVYGYTF.

The chain uses TRBV10-3 and TRBJ1-5, with a tentative D call TRBD1 (5 bases). Germline CDR1 ENHRY, CDR2 SYGVKD. Trimming removed 4 bases at V and 3 bases at J, with 10 bases between. This CDR3 contains 14 residues. CDR3: CAISAARVNQPQHF. DNA of the CDR3: TGTGCCATCAGTGCTGCCAGGGTCAATCAGCCCCAGCATTTT.

This rearrangement joins TRBV18 to TRBJ2-1; 9 bases line up with TRBD1. The CDR3 is 19 amino acids. After removal of 4 bases from V and 4 bases from J, the junction contained 17 bases not matched to a gene. Germline V gene sequence: CDR1 KGHSH, CDR2 LQKENI. The CDR3 nucleotides read TGTGCCAGCTCACGGGATTCGTACAGGGGGCGAGTGGGTTACAATGAGCAGTTCTTC. Amino acids: CASSRDSYRGRVGYNEQFF.

The V and J genes are TRBV19 and TRBJ2-1; 14 bases are a match to TRBD2. Germline CDR1 and CDR2: LNHDA and SQIVND (reference sequence). The ends lost 7 bases at V and 9 bases at J; junction bases unmatched: 11. This CDR3 is built from 16 residues. Written as DNA, the CDR3 is TGTGCCAGTACCGGCGGGACTAGCGGGAGTGAAGGTGAGCAGTTCTTC. This gives the protein CASTGGTSGSEGEQFF.

The CDR3 coding sequence is TGTGCCAGCAGTGGACAGGCCGATCAGCAGTTCTTC. This encodes CASSGQADQQFF. This sequence joins TRBV2 and TRBJ2-1, with D possibly TRBD1 on 6 matching bases. CDR1 is SNHLY and CDR2 is FYNNEI in the germline V gene. The germline V and J ends were trimmed by 4 bases and 11 bases, with 12 bases remaining between them. The length of the CDR3 is 12 residues.

This clone was seen more than once but under ten times. The chain has TRBV4-1 and TRBJ2-3; the match to TRBD2 covers 9 bases. V was pared by 0 bases and J by 4 bases, with 11 bases of the junction left unmatched. Germline V gives CDR1 MGHRA, CDR2 YSYEKL. The CDR3 has 18 residues. The CDR3 DNA reads TGCGCCAGCAGCCAAGATGGTACGGGACTAGCTGTCCCAGATACGCAGTATTTT. Translating it yields CASSQDGTGLAVPDTQYF.

In this sample, this clone turned up once. The genes are TRBV28 and TRBJ1-1; 9 bases align to TRBD1. CDR3 length equals 17 residues. Looked up from germline, CDR1 is MDHEN and CDR2 is SYDVKM. After removal of 2 bases from V and 1 base from J, the junction contained 8 bases not matched to a gene. The CDR3 DNA is TGTGCCAGCAGTTTAAGGGACAGGGTCCCGGGGAACACTGAAGCTTTCTTT. It codes for CASSLRDRVPGNTEAFF.

The V call is TRBV5-4, the J call TRBJ2-1, with 14 bases aligning to TRBD2. From germline, CDR1 is SGHNT and CDR2 YYREEE (reference sequence). V shed 0 bases and J 0 bases; nucleotides not matched to a gene: 8. The CDR3 has 20 amino acids. The CDR3 spells CASSLARTSGRPSSYNEQFF. The CDR3 region has the DNA TGTGCCAGCAGCTTGGCCCGGACTAGCGGGAGGCCTAGCTCCTACAATGAGCAGTTCTTC.

This chain links TRBV5-4 with TRBJ2-7, with TRBD1 as a possible D gene (6 bases). Trimming cost V 4 bases and J 2 bases, with 10 bases left between them. The germline CDR1 and CDR2 sequences are SGHNT and YYREEE (reference sequence). The CDR3 consists of 13 residues. CDR3 sequence (DNA): TGTGCCAGCAGCCAAGGGGGAACCTACGAGCAGTACTTC. This sequence encodes CASSQGGTYEQYF.

The chain combines TRBV6-6 with TRBJ1-5; D gene unclear. This CDR3 comprises 14 residues. V gave up 0 bases and J gave up 4 bases, with 7 bases separating them. CDR1 is MNHNY, CDR2 SVGAGI, per germline (reference sequence). The CDR3, as DNA: TGTGCCAGCAGTTACTCGGCGGGGAATCAGCCCCAGCATTTT. Its translation is CASSYSAGNQPQHF.

V gene TRBV19 combines with J gene TRBJ1-4; D is unclear. V was cut by 1 base and J by 3 bases, with 12 bases left in between. CDR3 length equals 16 residues. The germline V gene has CDR1 LNHDA and CDR2 SQIVND (reference sequence). In DNA, the CDR3 is TGTGCCAGTAGTATAGGGTCCGGTGTGGCTAATGAAAAACTGTTTTTT. Amino acid sequence: CASSIGSGVANEKLFF.

The J gene is TRBJ2-2, the V gene TRBV15; maybe TRBD2 (5 bases). The germline V and J ends were trimmed by 6 bases and 1 base, with 12 bases remaining between them. The CDR3 contains 15 residues. Germline loops: CDR1 LNHNV, CDR2 YYDKDF (reference sequence). The DNA of the CDR3 is TGTGCCACCAGTTTTCGGAGGCAGAACACCGGGGAGCTGTTTTTT. Translating it yields CATSFRRQNTGELFF.

The J gene is TRBJ2-2, the V gene TRBV6-4, with D perhaps matching TRBD2 (7 bases). V dropped 2 bases and J dropped 3 bases, with 16 bases sitting between them. The CDR3 has 17 amino acids. Germline V gene data show CDR1 as MRHNA and CDR2 as SNTAGT. This CDR3 reads CASSDVLAEGDTGELFF. CDR3 nucleotide sequence: TGTGCCAGCAGTGACGTCCTAGCGGAGGGGGACACCGGGGAGCTGTTTTTT.

This rearrangement joins TRBV19 to TRBJ1-5; 8 bases line up with TRBD1. Germline loops: CDR1 LNHDA, CDR2 SQIVND (reference sequence). J gave up 7 bases and V 5 bases, and 10 bases lay outside the gene matches. The length of the CDR3 is 15 residues. CDR3 DNA: TGTGCCAGTAGTTCACCCGGGACAGGAGGACAGCCCCAGCATTTT. Its protein is CASSSPGTGGQPQHF.

The chain has TRBV13 and TRBJ2-3, with D hard to call. This CDR3 comprises 15 residues. Trimming shortened V by 0 bases and J by 2 bases, and 9 bases separated the two germline ends. Germline V lookup: CDR1 PRHDT, CDR2 FYEKMQ (reference sequence). The CDR3 loop is CASSLGRGPTDTQYF. DNA of the CDR3: TGTGCCAGCAGCTTAGGGAGAGGCCCCACAGATACGCAGTATTTT.

This clone was counted only a few times. The chain carries TRBV4-2 and TRBJ2-4; the match to TRBD2 covers 9 bases. J lost 5 bases, V lost 0 bases, and 2 bases had no gene match. This CDR3 contains 15 residues. CDR1 LGHNA and CDR2 YNFKEQ come from the germline V gene. CDR3 sequence: CASSQDRLAENIQYF. The DNA of the CDR3 is TGTGCCAGCAGCCAAGATCGACTAGCGGAAAACATTCAGTACTTC.

The chain couples TRBV5-8 to TRBJ1-1, with 10 positions matching TRBD1. Germline V CDR1 and CDR2: SGHTS, YDEGEE. V gave up 5 bases and J gave up 0 bases; unmatched junction bases: 10. This CDR3 contains 17 residues. The CDR3 sequence is CASRNRDRGRVNTEAFF. The CDR3 DNA follows: TGTGCCAGCAGGAACCGGGACAGGGGCCGCGTGAACACTGAAGCTTTCTTT.

Concerning this clone itself: Other DNA sequences of this sample code for an identical CDR3. J is TRBJ2-2 and V is TRBV7-9; weak D call: TRBD1 (5 bases). CDR3 length: 12 amino acids. Germline-derived CDR1 and CDR2 are SEHNR and FQNEAQ (reference sequence). Deletions cut 6 bases from V and 6 bases from J, with 8 bases between. The CDR3 sequence: CASSPGSGELFF. The CDR3, as DNA: TGTGCCAGCAGTCCAGGGTCCGGGGAGCTGTTTTTT.